The clone carrying this T cell receptor (beta chain) was counted a single time. The antigen is undetermined. V was shortened by 4 bases and J by 6 bases, with 17 bases between the two germline ends. Looked up from germline, CDR1 is SQVTM and CDR2 is ANQGSEA. The CDR3 covers 14 residues. The data belong to a study of graft-versus-host responses after intestinal transplantation. Study-level background: Uniformly, recipients were administered anti-thymocyte globulin induction with subsequent tacrolimus and steroids for two to three years.

The data were produced by immunoSEQ multiplex PCR, yet TCRdb's version contains in-frame clones alone and is incomplete. The sample includes around 25,000 clones, around 85% of them seen just once. Overall study results and limits: Investigators detected GvH clones in recipient marrow, with some emerging earlier in ileum or blood.

J is TRBJ2-3 and V is TRBV29-1; TRBD1 or TRBD2 may be the D gene (5 bases each). This sequence was found in a human patient who received an intestinal transplant, so some T cells may come from the graft donor. This specimen consisted of PBMCs, obtained nearly 470 days after intestinal transplant. The CDR3 here is CSVAPAGTPDTQYF. In DNA, the CDR3 is TGCAGCGTTGCCCCCGCCGGGACGCCTGATACGCAGTATTTT.